These 24 T cell receptor beta chains share one sample of origin, sequenced in a study of blood T cells in healthy people across ages. The second PCR ran roughly 6 to 11 cycles with a sample-barcoded 5' primer and J-beta primers. TCRdb used MiXCR to reprocess the 5' RACE reads, holding one entry per CDR3 protein. The top ten clones hold roughly 20% of a sample with hundreds of thousands of distinct CDR3 sequences, around half of them seen once. The sample taken for sequencing was blood. These receptors were obtained from a man of 80 years or more in good health.

This clonotype appeared many times. The J gene is TRBJ2-3, the V gene TRBV7-2, with D possibly TRBD2 on 6 matching bases. V lost 6 bases to trimming and J lost 4 bases, with 14 bases between them. The CDR3 spans 14 residues. Per germline, CDR1 SGHTA and CDR2 FQGNSA. The CDR3, as DNA: TGTGCCAGCAGTCCGGGCTGGGAGGCAGATACGCAGTATTTT. As protein: CASSPGWEADTQYF.

This clonotype has only a few counts. This chain links TRBV28 with TRBJ2-1, with TRBD2 identical over 13 bases. The closer fit of TRBJ2-7 to the DNA end suggests the J call may be wrong. Germline lookup yields CDR1 MDHEN and CDR2 SYDVKM. This CDR3 contains 16 residues. DNA of the CDR3: TGTGCCAGCAGACGACTAGCGGGAGGATTATACAATGAGCAGTACTTC. It translates to CASRRLAGGLYNEQYF.

V and J are TRBV4-3 and TRBJ2-3; 8 bases are shared with TRBD2. The CDR3 totals 16 residues. The junction had 4 bases not matched to a gene; V was cut back by 1 base and J by 1 base. Germline V gene data show CDR1 as LGHNA and CDR2 as YSLEER. This CDR3 is CASSQGPAGGTDTQYF. The CDR3 bases are TGCGCCAGCAGCCAAGGACCAGCGGGAGGCACAGATACGCAGTATTTT.

Many counts were recorded for this clonotype. J is TRBJ2-7 and V is TRBV20-1, with 8 positions matching TRBD1. Germline CDR1 is DFQATT and CDR2 is SNEGSKA (reference sequence). The CDR3 extends over 14 amino acids. V lost 3 bases, J lost 0 bases, and 4 bases stayed unmatched. In DNA form, the CDR3 reads TGCAGTGCTAGGGGACAGGCCTACTCCTACGAGCAGTACTTC. Its protein is CSARGQAYSYEQYF.

Comments on this clonotype: A junction boundary mismatches the germline segment, possibly from a read error. The chain recombines TRBV12-3 or TRBV12-4 with TRBJ1-5; D remains unclear. The CDR3 loop spans 12 amino acids. As DNA, the CDR3 is TGTGCCAGCAGTTTAGTGCCTCAGTCCCAGCATTTT. Translation: CASSLVPQSQHF.

This clonotype was counted many times. V gene TRBV20-1 combines with J gene TRBJ2-1; 10 nucleotides align to TRBD2. Per germline, CDR1 DFQATT and CDR2 SNEGSKA (reference sequence). This CDR3 region has 14 residues. Trimming removed 5 bases from V and 4 bases from J; junction bases left unmatched: 5. DNA of the CDR3: TGCAGTGCTGTAACTAGCGGGAAATACAATGAGCAGTTCTTC. It codes for CSAVTSGKYNEQFF.

V usage is TRBV5-1 and J usage is TRBJ1-2; 7 bases fit TRBD1. The CDR3 extends over 16 amino acids. J was trimmed by 0 bases and V by 3 bases; bases with no gene match: 8. Germline V gene sequence: CDR1 SGHRS, CDR2 YFSETQ. CDR3 in amino acids: CASSSSTGPANYGYTF. CDR3 nucleotides: TGCGCCAGCAGCTCGTCGACAGGGCCAGCTAACTATGGCTACACCTTC.

This sequence joins TRBV5-1 and TRBJ2-5; tentatively, D is TRBD1 or TRBD2 (5 bases each). Germline V lookup: CDR1 SGHRS, CDR2 YFSETQ. This CDR3 is 14 amino acids long. Deletions cut 1 base from V and 9 bases from J, with 16 bases between. DNA of the CDR3: TGCGCCAGCAGCTTGCCGGACACGTCCGGGGCCCAGTACTTC. Encoded protein: CASSLPDTSGAQYF.

V gene TRBV5-1 combines with J gene TRBJ2-3; 7 bases map to TRBD1. CDR1 and CDR2 (germline): SGHRS, YFSETQ. This CDR3 spans 14 amino acids. J gave up 4 bases and V 4 bases, and 6 bases lay outside the gene matches. CDR3 protein: CASSLDRESDTQYF. CDR3 nucleotides: TGCGCCAGCAGCCTTGACAGGGAATCAGATACGCAGTATTTT.

This chain connects TRBV20-1 to TRBJ1-1, with D uncertain. Per germline, CDR1 DFQATT and CDR2 SNEGSKA (reference sequence). The CDR3 runs 13 residues. The V end was cut by 8 bases, the J end by 4 bases, with 17 bases between. CDR3 in amino acids: CSSLTFESTEAFF. In nucleotides, the CDR3 is TGCAGTAGCCTAACCTTTGAGAGCACTGAAGCTTTCTTT.

The chain has TRBV6-1 and TRBJ1-5; tentatively, D is TRBD1 (5 bases). CDR1 and CDR2 (germline): MNHNS, SASEGT. This CDR3 contains 13 residues. Trimming left V 6 bases short and J 7 bases short, with 13 bases between. CDR3 loop: CASRVQVGQPQHF. The CDR3 bases are TGTGCCAGCAGAGTACAGGTGGGGCAGCCCCAGCATTTT.

The chain carries TRBV9 and TRBJ2-7; weak D call: TRBD2 (5 bases). Per germline, CDR1 SGDLS and CDR2 YYNGEE. This CDR3 comprises 12 residues. Trimming pared 0 bases from V and 7 bases from J, leaving 8 bases between. The CDR3 sequence: CASSVVPGEQYF. CDR3 DNA: TGTGCCAGCAGCGTAGTGCCGGGGGAGCAGTACTTC.

The chain recombines TRBV7-2 with TRBJ2-3; D is unresolved. Germline V CDR1 and CDR2: SGHTA, FQGNSA. V lost 5 bases, J lost 2 bases, and 11 bases lay in between. There are 14 residues in the CDR3. The CDR3 spells CASSRAPVTDTQYF. CDR3 DNA sequence: TGTGCCAGCAGCCGAGCGCCTGTCACAGATACGCAGTATTTT.

The chain links TRBV29-1 to TRBJ2-5; 7 bases align to TRBD2. Germline CDR1 SQVTM, CDR2 ANQGSEA. The CDR3 extends over 13 amino acids. The ends lost 6 bases at V and 3 bases at J; junction bases unmatched: 7. As DNA, the CDR3 is TGCAGCGTGGTCACGGCGGGGGAAGAGACCCAGTACTTC. Its translation is CSVVTAGEETQYF.

V is TRBV29-1 and J is TRBJ2-1; D is perhaps TRBD1 or TRBD2 (5 bases each). Germline V gene lookup returns CDR1 SQVTM and CDR2 ANQGSEA. The V and J ends lost 6 bases and 6 bases respectively, with 15 bases between them. This CDR3 is 13 amino acids long. The CDR3 is CSVGAPTSNEQFF. The CDR3 DNA is TGCAGCGTCGGGGCCCCCACCAGCAATGAGCAGTTCTTC.

The chain uses TRBV5-1 and TRBJ2-1; D may be TRBD1 or TRBD2 (5 bases each). Trimming pared 0 bases from V and 8 bases from J, leaving 18 bases between. The CDR3 loop spans 16 amino acids. The germline V gene encodes CDR1 SGHRS and CDR2 YFSETQ. CDR3 coding DNA: TGCGCCAGCAGCTTGGCACGGGGACGGGACGGGGATGAGCAGTTCTTC. Translation: CASSLARGRDGDEQFF. The whole variable domain, filled in from reference TRBV5-1 and TRBJ2-1, reads KAGVTQTPRYLIKTRGQQVTLSCSPISGHRSVSWYQQTPGQGLQFLFEYFSETQRNKGNFPGRFSGRQFSNSRSEMNVSTLELGDSALYLCASSLARGRDGDEQFFGPGTRLTVL.

The chain carries TRBV20-1 and TRBJ2-5; D remains ambiguous. V lost 3 bases to trimming and J lost 3 bases, with 14 bases between them. The germline CDR1 and CDR2 sequences are DFQATT and SNEGSKA (reference sequence). This CDR3 spans 14 amino acids. CDR3 residues: CSARLLRRKETQYF. The CDR3 nucleotides are TGCAGTGCTAGGCTCTTGCGGAGAAAAGAGACCCAGTACTTC.

This clonotype was observed a handful of times. V and J are TRBV6-1 and TRBJ2-2; D might be TRBD1 or TRBD2, each matching 9 bases. This CDR3 is 20 amino acids long. Looked up from germline, CDR1 is MNHNS and CDR2 is SASEGT. V was cut by 8 bases and J by 3 bases, with 31 bases left in between. CDR3 DNA: TGTGCCAGCGGCTGGGACAGGGCGTTAGCGGGAGCCTCGTACACCGGGGAGCTGTTTTTT. It translates to CASGWDRALAGASYTGELFF.

The rearrangement joins TRBV2 to TRBJ2-5; D remains unclear. The CDR3 spans 13 residues. V lost 7 bases to trimming and J lost 5 bases, with 14 bases between them. Germline V gives CDR1 SNHLY, CDR2 FYNNEI. The DNA for the CDR3 is TGTGCCAGCATTAAGGAGATAAGGGAGACCCAGTACTTC. Its translation: CASIKEIRETQYF.

This clonotype turned up a few times. The chain recombines TRBV3-1 with TRBJ2-7; D uncertain. There are 11 residues in the CDR3. Trimming stripped 3 bases from V and 5 bases from J, with 5 bases between. Germline-derived CDR1 and CDR2 are LGHDT and YNNKEL (reference sequence). CDR3 amino acids: CASSQIDEQYF. CDR3 DNA sequence: TGTGCCAGCAGCCAGATAGACGAGCAGTACTTC.

This clonotype has only a few counts. This chain uses TRBV5-1 with TRBJ1-1, with unresolved D. The CDR3 is 12 residues long. Germline CDR1 SGHRS, CDR2 YFSETQ. Trimming left V 4 bases short and J 7 bases short, with 11 bases between. CDR3 sequence reads: CASSLSVYEAFF. In nucleotides, the CDR3 is TGCGCCAGCAGCCTCTCAGTGTATGAAGCTTTCTTT.

This chain connects TRBV14 to TRBJ1-2; D is unresolved. Germline CDR1 SGHDN, CDR2 FVKESK. This CDR3 is built from 14 residues. Between the trimmed V and J ends, which lost 0 bases and 3 bases, there was a span of 8 bases. CDR3 nucleotides: TGTGCCAGCAGCCAAGAGACGGATTACTATGGCTACACCTTC. Residues: CASSQETDYYGYTF.

The chain combines TRBV6-1 with TRBJ1-1, with unresolved D. Trimming left V 6 bases short and J 4 bases short, with 18 bases between. This CDR3 region has 15 residues. Germline CDR1 and CDR2: MNHNS and SASEGT. CDR3 protein: CASSLQDLGGTEAFF. CDR3 nucleotide sequence: TGTGCCAGCAGCCTCCAGGACCTAGGTGGCACTGAAGCTTTCTTT.

Only a few counts were recorded for this clonotype. This chain joins TRBV2 and TRBJ1-2; no firm D call. Germline assignment: CDR1 SNHLY and CDR2 FYNNEI. The length of the CDR3 is 14 residues. Between the trimmed V and J ends, which lost 3 bases and 10 bases, there was a span of 18 bases. The CDR3 sequence: CASSDGPNRFDYTF. CDR3 nucleotides: TGTGCCAGCAGTGACGGACCCAATAGGTTTGACTACACCTTC. Complete variable domain (other parts from reference TRBV2 and TRBJ1-2): EPEVTQTPSHQVTQMGQEVILRCVPISNHLYFYWYRQILGQKVEFLVSFYNNEISEKSEIFDDQFSVERPDGSNFTLKIRSTKLEDSAMYFCASSDGPNRFDYTFGSGTRLTVV.